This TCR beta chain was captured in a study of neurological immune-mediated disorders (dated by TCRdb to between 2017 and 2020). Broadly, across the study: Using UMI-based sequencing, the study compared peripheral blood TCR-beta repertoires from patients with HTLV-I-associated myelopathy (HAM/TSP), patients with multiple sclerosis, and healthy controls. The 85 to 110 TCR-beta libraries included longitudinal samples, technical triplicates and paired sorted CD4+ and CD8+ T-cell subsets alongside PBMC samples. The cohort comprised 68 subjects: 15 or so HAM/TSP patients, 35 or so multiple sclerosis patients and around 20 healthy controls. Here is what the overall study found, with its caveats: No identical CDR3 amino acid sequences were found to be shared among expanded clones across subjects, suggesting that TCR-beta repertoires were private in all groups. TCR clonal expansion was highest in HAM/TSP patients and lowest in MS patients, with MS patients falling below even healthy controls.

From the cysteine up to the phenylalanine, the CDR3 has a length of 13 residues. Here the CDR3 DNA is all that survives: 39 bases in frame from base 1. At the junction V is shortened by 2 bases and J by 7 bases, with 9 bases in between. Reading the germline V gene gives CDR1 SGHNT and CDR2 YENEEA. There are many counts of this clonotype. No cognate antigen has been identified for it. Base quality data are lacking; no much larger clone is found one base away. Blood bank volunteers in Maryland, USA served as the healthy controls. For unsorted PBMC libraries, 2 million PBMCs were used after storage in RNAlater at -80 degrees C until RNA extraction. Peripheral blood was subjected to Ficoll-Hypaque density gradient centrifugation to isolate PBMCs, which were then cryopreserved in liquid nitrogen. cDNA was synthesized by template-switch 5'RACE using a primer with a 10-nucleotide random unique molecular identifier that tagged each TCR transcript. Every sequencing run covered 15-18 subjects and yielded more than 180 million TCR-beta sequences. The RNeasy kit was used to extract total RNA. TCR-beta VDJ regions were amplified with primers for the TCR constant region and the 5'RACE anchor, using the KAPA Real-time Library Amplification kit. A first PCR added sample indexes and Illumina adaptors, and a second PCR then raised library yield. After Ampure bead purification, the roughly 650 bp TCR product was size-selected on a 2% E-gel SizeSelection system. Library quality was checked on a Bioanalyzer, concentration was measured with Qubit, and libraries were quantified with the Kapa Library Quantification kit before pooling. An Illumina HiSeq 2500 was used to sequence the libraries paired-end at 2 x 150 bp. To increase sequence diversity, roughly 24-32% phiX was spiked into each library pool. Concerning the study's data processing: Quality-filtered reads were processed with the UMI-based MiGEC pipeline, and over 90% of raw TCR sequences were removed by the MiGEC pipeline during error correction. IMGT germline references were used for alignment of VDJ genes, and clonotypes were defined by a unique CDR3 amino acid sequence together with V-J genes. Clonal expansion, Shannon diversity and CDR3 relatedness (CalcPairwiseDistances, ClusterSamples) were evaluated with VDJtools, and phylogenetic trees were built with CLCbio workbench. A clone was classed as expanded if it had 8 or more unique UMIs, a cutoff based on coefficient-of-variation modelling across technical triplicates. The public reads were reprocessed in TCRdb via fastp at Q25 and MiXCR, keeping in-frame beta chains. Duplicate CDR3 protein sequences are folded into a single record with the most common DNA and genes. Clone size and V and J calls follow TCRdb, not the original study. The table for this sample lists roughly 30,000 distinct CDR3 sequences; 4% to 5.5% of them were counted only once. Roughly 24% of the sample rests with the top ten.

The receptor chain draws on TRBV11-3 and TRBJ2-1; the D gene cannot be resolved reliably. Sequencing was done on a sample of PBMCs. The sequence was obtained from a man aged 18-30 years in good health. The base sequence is TGTGCCAGCAGCTTAAACCCCCGGAATGAGCAGTTCTTC. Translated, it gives CASSLNPRNEQFF.